Shown below are 24 T cell receptor beta chains from a single sample sequenced in a study of regulatory T cells in long-lasting Graves disease. The authors built TCR beta libraries using iRepertoire HTBI primers and Arm-PCR of CDR3 regions. Using its own MiXCR run on the multiplex PCR reads, TCRdb lists one record per CDR3 protein. This table has roughly 410,000 distinct CDR3 sequences, about 15% appearing once. The time point denotes: newly diagnosed GD, antithyroid drugs for less than 3 months. Following extraction of RNA from PBMCs, that RNA was used to make the TCR library. These data were likewise used in another study, on T cells in Graves' hyperthyroidism and ophthalmopathy.

The source material was peripheral blood mononuclear cells (PBMCs), sampled at new diagnosis, from a patient treated with antithyroid drugs. These receptors came from a woman between 35 and 50 years old with Graves disease.

This clonotype was picked up many times. This chain joins TRBV19 and TRBJ1-5, with unresolved D. The CDR3 sequence is 15 residues long. CDR1 and CDR2 (germline): LNHDA, SQIVND (reference sequence). V lost 5 bases and J 0 bases, leaving 11 bases between the germline ends. CDR3 DNA: TGTGCCAGTAGTTGGTCCAGTTATAGCAATCAGCCCCAGCATTTT. This encodes CASSWSSYSNQPQHF.

The gene calls are TRBV12-3 or TRBV12-4 and TRBJ2-2; perhaps TRBD2 as D (6 bases). V was pared by 2 bases and J by 6 bases, with 10 bases between. CDR3 length: 14 residues. This CDR3 reads CASSLRLEAGELFF. DNA of the CDR3: TGTGCCAGCAGTTTAAGACTAGAGGCCGGGGAGCTGTTTTTT.

The chain is built from TRBV6-2 or TRBV6-3 and TRBJ1-2, with D possibly matching TRBD1 (5 bases). Germline assignment: CDR1 MNHEY and CDR2 SVGEGT. Trimming removed 5 bases from V and 6 bases from J, with 19 bases in between. The CDR3 runs to 15 residues. CDR3 protein: CASSESQGAYDGYTF. CDR3 DNA: TGTGCCAGCAGTGAAAGTCAGGGTGCCTATGATGGCTACACCTTC.

The chain joins TRBV3-2 to TRBJ2-7; TRBD1 reflects the table's D call only, with no check against the DNA. TRBV3-2 is termed a pseudogene. The CDR3 sequence is 14 residues long. The CDR3 spells CASRRGQGVKEQYF. The CDR3 bases are TGTGCCAGCAGACGGGGACAGGGGGTGAAGGAGCAGTACTTC.

The rearrangement joins TRBV7-9 to TRBJ2-2, with no clear D. Germline CDR1 reads SEHNR; CDR2 reads FQNEAQ (reference sequence). CDR3 size: 12 residues. V was trimmed by 5 bases and J by 7 bases, leaving 8 bases between them. DNA for the CDR3: TGTGCCAGCAGCCCCCCGAGCGGGGAGCTGTTTTTT. Translated: CASSPPSGELFF.

This clonotype occurred many times. One end of the junction does not line up with germline, which may come from a read error. The chain joins TRBV27 to TRBJ2-5; 16 bases agree with TRBD2. CDR1 MNHEY and CDR2 SMNVEV come from the germline V gene (reference sequence). The CDR3 extends over 19 amino acids. The CDR3 bases are TGTGCCAGCAGTTCGTACCCGGGACTAGCGGGAGGGGAGGAAGAGGCCCAGTACTTC. This sequence encodes CASSSYPGLAGGEEEAQYF.

This clonotype has more than one count but fewer than ten. The genes are TRBV28 and TRBJ2-7; D perhaps matches TRBD2 (7 bases). The CDR3 runs 15 residues. V lost 5 bases, J lost 6 bases, and 20 bases lay in between. Germline V gives CDR1 MDHEN, CDR2 SYDVKM. The CDR3 loop reads CASSTPGPGGLEQYF. The CDR3, as DNA: TGTGCCAGCAGTACACCGGGACCCGGGGGGCTCGAGCAGTACTTC. Complete variable domain (other parts from reference TRBV28 and TRBJ2-7): DVKVTQSSRYLVKRTGEKVFLECVQDMDHENMFWYRQDPGLGLRLIYFSYDVKMKEKGDIPEGYSVSREKKERFSLILESASTNQTSMYLCASSTPGPGGLEQYFGPGTRLTVT.

In its sample, this clonotype was seen many times. The chain carries TRBV11-2 and TRBJ2-1; 8 bases align to TRBD1. With 3 bases clipped from V and 0 bases from J, the junction kept 10 bases outside the gene matches. CDR1 is SGHAT, CDR2 FQNNGV, per germline. The CDR3 runs to 18 residues. The DNA of the CDR3 is TGTGCCAGCAGCTTGGACAGGGAGCTTCCAAGCTCCTACAATGAGCAGTTCTTC. It is translated as CASSLDRELPSSYNEQFF.

In the case of this clonotype: A read error is likely here: a far larger clone is one base away. V gene TRBV12-3 or TRBV12-4 combines with J gene TRBJ2-7; D unresolved. The CDR3 contains 12 residues. V was cut by 2 bases and J by 7 bases, with 9 bases left in between. For the CDR3, the DNA is TGTGCCAGCAGTTTACGGCCTATAGAGCAGTACTTC. Translating it yields CASSLRPIEQYF.

The table lists this clonotype with many counts. This chain links TRBV5-4 with TRBJ2-7; 12 nucleotides agree with TRBD2. V trimming: 4 bases; J trimming: 5 bases; junction bases outside the gene matches: 1. This CDR3 contains 13 residues. Germline loops: CDR1 SGHNT, CDR2 YYREEE (reference sequence). DNA of the CDR3: TGTGCCAGCAGCAGGACTAGCGGGAACGAGCAGTACTTC. Residues: CASSRTSGNEQYF.

The V gene is TRBV20-1, the J gene TRBJ2-7; the match to TRBD2 covers 7 bases. Germline values: CDR1 DFQATT, CDR2 SNEGSKA (reference sequence). Germline trimming cut 5 bases from V and 0 bases from J; bases unmatched to any gene: 13. CDR3 size: 16 residues. The CDR3 bases are TGCAGTGCTTCCACGCCGAGCGGGGCCTTCTCCTACGAGCAGTACTTC. It specifies CSASTPSGAFSYEQYF.

This clonotype was picked up one time. A much bigger clone sits one base away, suggesting this may be a read error. This sequence joins TRBV28 and TRBJ2-5; D is perhaps TRBD2 (5 bases). The CDR3 sequence is 13 residues long. The V end was cut by 7 bases, the J end by 5 bases, with 14 bases between. Germline V gene data show CDR1 as MDHEN and CDR2 as SYDVKM. The CDR3 sequence: CASKARGRETQYF. The CDR3 DNA reads as TGTGCCAGCAAAGCTAGAGGGCGGGAGACCCAGTACTTC.

Regarding this clonotype: This probably arose from a read error, given a far larger clone one base away. V and J are TRBV11-2 and TRBJ2-3; 14 nucleotides agree with TRBD2. The assigned J gene may be wrong: the sequence end matches TRBJ2-1 better. The germline V gene encodes CDR1 SGHAT and CDR2 FQNNGV. The CDR3 is made up of 16 amino acids. The CDR3 spells CARSSWGTSGRNEQFF. The CDR3 DNA is TGTGCCAGAAGCTCTTGGGGGACTAGCGGGAGAAATGAGCAGTTCTTC.

This clonotype was detected many times. The chain employs TRBV12-3 or TRBV12-4 and TRBJ2-3; tentatively, D is TRBD1 (6 bases). This CDR3 contains 14 residues. Trimming shortened V by 6 bases and J by 4 bases, and 14 bases separated the two germline ends. CDR3 in amino acids: CASSPIGTPDTQYF. The CDR3 DNA reads TGTGCCAGCAGCCCAATCGGGACACCAGATACGCAGTATTTT.

This clonotype appeared many times. The V and J genes are TRBV6-5 and TRBJ1-5; 12 nucleotides agree with TRBD1. Losses at the gene ends were 0 bases for V and 5 bases for J; bases not matched to a gene: 2. Germline V gives CDR1 MNHEY, CDR2 SVGAGI. This CDR3 is 16 amino acids long. CDR3 region: CASSYSGQGADQPQHF. The CDR3 nucleotides read TGTGCCAGCAGTTACTCGGGACAGGGGGCCGATCAGCCCCAGCATTTT.

This clonotype was recorded at least ten times. The chain links TRBV4-3 to TRBJ2-1, with 10 bases lining up with TRBD2. CDR1 and CDR2 (germline): LGHNA, YSLEER. The CDR3 has 15 residues. V lost 0 bases to trimming and J lost 9 bases; unmatched junction nucleotides: 5. The CDR3 sequence: CASSQELAGRGEQFF. CDR3 nucleotide sequence: TGCGCCAGCAGCCAAGAACTAGCGGGAAGGGGTGAGCAGTTCTTC.

This clonotype was seen only a few times. The chain uses TRBV7-9 and TRBJ2-7; D gene ambiguous. This CDR3 has 16 amino acids. Germline loops: CDR1 SEHNR, CDR2 FQNEAQ (reference sequence). V lost 2 bases, J lost 2 bases, and 16 bases lay in between. CDR3 residues: CASSLSYGIRTYEQYF. Here the CDR3 DNA reads TGTGCCAGCAGCTTATCTTATGGGATTAGGACCTACGAGCAGTACTTC.

This chain links TRBV7-9 with TRBJ2-5; the match to TRBD2 covers 9 bases. The end of the DNA fits TRBJ2-1 better, so the J call may be wrong. Germline CDR1 is SEHNR and CDR2 is FQNEAQ (reference sequence). This CDR3 spans 15 amino acids. The CDR3 spells CTNSLPSGAYNEQFF. CDR3 in DNA: TGTACCAACAGCCTTCCTAGCGGGGCGTACAATGAGCAGTTCTTC.

This clonotype was seen ten or more times. The chain recombines TRBV10-2 with TRBJ1-5, with 11 bases that match TRBD1. The ends lost 6 bases at V and 5 bases at J; junction bases unmatched: 12. The CDR3 has 17 amino acids. Germline V gene sequence: CDR1 WSHSY, CDR2 SAAADI. The CDR3 sequence is CASRSRTGGGLHQPQHF. CDR3 bases: TGCGCCAGCAGATCCCGGACAGGGGGCGGGTTACATCAGCCCCAGCATTTT.

This clonotype was detected a few times. The chain uses TRBV11-3 and TRBJ2-7; 10 bases match TRBD2. This CDR3 has 15 residues. Germline V gene data show CDR1 as SGHNT and CDR2 as YENEEA. With 4 bases clipped from V and 5 bases from J, the junction kept 8 bases outside the gene matches. The CDR3, as DNA: TGTGCCAGCAGCTACGGGACTAGCGCCACGGACGAGCAGTACTTC. Its translation: CASSYGTSATDEQYF.

A word on this clonotype: Sequence at one end of the junction differs from germline and may be a read error. The chain employs TRBV6-2 or TRBV6-3 and TRBJ2-5, with D perhaps TRBD1 (5 bases). The J call may be wrong; the DNA end is better matched by TRBJ2-1. This CDR3 region has 9 residues. Germline CDR1 MNHEY, CDR2 SVGEGT. CDR3 in amino acids: CASRVEQFF. CDR3 in DNA: TGCGCCAGCAGGGTCGAGCAGTTCTTC.

In regard to this clonotype: This sequence may be a read error, since a much larger clone differs from it by one base. J is TRBJ2-2 and V is TRBV11-2, with D perhaps given as TRBD1 or TRBD2 (5 bases each). CDR1 is SGHAT and CDR2 is FQNNGV in the germline V gene. Trimming left V 3 bases short and J 8 bases short, with 13 bases between. This CDR3 comprises 14 residues. In DNA form, the CDR3 reads TGTGCCAGCAGCTTGGGGACCCCTGCTGGGGAGCTGTTTTTT. Translated, it gives CASSLGTPAGELFF.

On this clonotype itself: This may be a read error, as it is one base from a much larger clone. The rearrangement joins TRBV11-2 to TRBJ2-7; D remains unclear. Germline CDR1 and CDR2: SGHAT and FQNNGV. This CDR3 has 14 amino acids. The DNA for the CDR3 is TGTGCCGGCAGCCATGGCGGAGCTACGTGGGAGCAGTACTTC. Translated: CAGSHGGATWEQYF.

This clonotype was counted ten times or more. The V and J genes are TRBV12-3 or TRBV12-4 and TRBJ2-4; D may correspond to TRBD1 or TRBD2 (5 bases each). This CDR3 is 12 amino acids long. The V gene lost 6 bases and the J gene lost 9 bases, with 12 bases spanning the gap. CDR3: CASRRGDSIQYF. CDR3 bases: TGTGCCAGCAGGAGAGGGGATAGCATTCAGTACTTC.